These T cell receptor beta chains were read from a single sample in a study of blood T cell repertoires in COVID-19. Clones were read by immunoSEQ multiplex PCR, and TCRdb kept only the in-frame ones, dropping some. This sample has roughly 160,000 clones, with less than 85% found just once. Sequencing used peripheral blood. These receptors were obtained from a woman of 80 years or more with acute or convalescent COVID-19. The CDR3 runs from the conserved cysteine through the conserved F or W. D genes are given only for firm matches. Clone size is not always given. Where it is, it says once, few, many or a class for expanded clones.

CDR3 DNA,CDR3 protein,clone size,D gene,V gene,J gene
TGTGCCAGCAGCATTGACAGGACCAACACTGAAGCTTTCTTT,CASSIDRTNTEAFF,few,.,TRBV3-1/TRBV3-2,TRBJ1-1
TGCGCCAGCAGTAGACAGGGTAGCGACGAGCAGTACTTC,CASSRQGSDEQYF,.,TRBD1,TRBV5-1,TRBJ2-7
TGTGCCAGCAGCCAAGGTCGGACTAGCGTGGAGACCCAGTACTTC,CASSQGRTSVETQYF,.,TRBD2,TRBV3-1/TRBV3-2,TRBJ2-5
TGTGCCAGCAAGGGGCCCGGCTCCTACGAGCAGTACTTC,CASKGPGSYEQYF,.,.,TRBV28,TRBJ2-7
TGTGCCAGCAGCGCGACAGGTTCGTACAATGAGCAGTTCTTC,CASSATGSYNEQFF,few,.,TRBV9,TRBJ2-1
TGTGCCAGCAGCTCCCGAGATAGCGGGAGGGCCGACCAGTTCTTC,CASSSRDSGRADQFF,.,TRBD2,TRBV7-3,TRBJ2-1
TGTGCCAGCAGCCGAACTCTCCCGGGACAGGGGGCCCACGAGCAGTACTTC,CASSRTLPGQGAHEQYF,.,TRBD1,TRBV6-6,TRBJ2-7
TGCGCCAGCAGCTTGGGAGGCATAAGCTCTGGAAACACCATATATTTT,CASSLGGISSGNTIYF,.,.,TRBV5-1,TRBJ1-3
TGTGCCAGCAGCCGACTAGCGGGAGTGAACACCGGGGAGCTGTTTTTT,CASSRLAGVNTGELFF,once,TRBD2,TRBV3-1/TRBV3-2,TRBJ2-2
TGCGCCAGCAGTGAGTCGACTCGGGCGGGATCGATTTACAATGAGCAGTTCTTC,CASSESTRAGSIYNEQFF,.,.,TRBV10-1,TRBJ2-1
TGTGCCAGCAGTTTGGGCGGGTACTATGGCTACACCTTC,CASSLGGYYGYTF,.,.,TRBV28,TRBJ1-2
TGTGCCACCAGTGATGGGCCTTCTGGAAACACCATATATTTT,CATSDGPSGNTIYF,.,.,TRBV24-1,TRBJ1-3
TGCGCCAGCAGCCCGGAGCCTGGAAACACCATATATTTT,CASSPEPGNTIYF,.,.,TRBV5-1,TRBJ1-3
TGTGCCAGCAGCCAAGACCCTACTCTAGGCAACACCATATATTTT,CASSQDPTLGNTIYF,few,.,TRBV4-2,TRBJ1-3
TGTGCCAGCAGCCCCCAGGGACTTCCCTACGAGCAGTACTTC,CASSPQGLPYEQYF,once,.,TRBV7-8,TRBJ2-7
TGCGCCAGCAGCCAAGACGGTAACTATGGCTACACCTTC,CASSQDGNYGYTF,.,.,TRBV4-1,TRBJ1-2
TGTGCCAGCTCACCACTGACAGGCGCGAACACCGGGGAGCTGTTTTTT,CASSPLTGANTGELFF,.,.,TRBV18,TRBJ2-2
TGTGCCAGCAGCCAAGCCGGGACAGGGGACGAAAAACTGTTTTTT,CASSQAGTGDEKLFF,many,TRBD1,TRBV4-2,TRBJ1-4
TGTGCCAGCAGTCCTCGCCAGGCTAGCGGGTCCACCTACGAGCAGTACTTC,CASSPRQASGSTYEQYF,.,TRBD2,TRBV27,TRBJ2-7
TGCAGTTCACCCGGCTATGGCTACACCTTC,CSSPGYGYTF,.,.,TRBV20-1,TRBJ1-2
TGTGCCAGCAGCCAAGGGTCGAGGTATCTAAATCAGCCCCAGCATTTT,CASSQGSRYLNQPQHF,.,.,TRBV3-1/TRBV3-2,TRBJ1-5
TGCAGTGCCCAGGGGCCAGATACGCAGTATTTT,CSAQGPDTQYF,.,.,TRBV20-1,TRBJ2-3
TGTGCCTGGAGTGCCCCCCTGGGACAGATAGACTATGGCTACACCTTC,CAWSAPLGQIDYGYTF,.,TRBD1,TRBV30,TRBJ1-2
TGTGCCAGCAGCCCCGCTGTAGCGGGAGGAGATAAGCAGTACTTC,CASSPAVAGGDKQYF,.,TRBD2,TRBV28,TRBJ2-7
TGCGCCAGCAGCCCCACCGTACAGAGCAGCTCCTACGAGCAGTACTTC,CASSPTVQSSSYEQYF,.,.,TRBV5-1,TRBJ2-7
TGCGCCAGCAGCTTGGCCCCGGGACTCCTCTCGGGAGCTAACTATGGCTACACCTTC,CASSLAPGLLSGANYGYTF,.,.,TRBV5-1,TRBJ1-2
TGTGCCTGGAGTAAGGGGCAGAGCTCCTACAATGAGCAGTTCTTC,CAWSKGQSSYNEQFF,.,.,TRBV30,TRBJ2-1
TGTGCCAGCAGCTTACCGGTGGTTAACACTGAAGCTTTCTTT,CASSLPVVNTEAFF,.,.,TRBV7-2,TRBJ1-1
TGCGCCACCGCGCCGGGACTATCCTACGAGCAGTACTTC,CATAPGLSYEQYF,once,TRBD2,TRBV5-1,TRBJ2-7
TGTGCCAGCAGTCCGGGACAGGGGGCGGACACTGAAGCTTTCTTT,CASSPGQGADTEAFF,once,TRBD1,TRBV28,TRBJ1-1
TGTGCCACCAGTTCCCGACGGGTCTCGGAGGGCTTCGGGGAGCTGTTTTTT,CATSSRRVSEGFGELFF,once,.,TRBV24-1,TRBJ2-2
TGTGCCAGCAGTGACCCGGGACAGGGTGACACTGAAGCTTTCTTT,CASSDPGQGDTEAFF,once,TRBD1,TRBV25-1,TRBJ1-1
TGTGCCAGCAGCTTACAGGGCAATACTAATGAAAAACTGTTTTTT,CASSLQGNTNEKLFF,.,.,TRBV6-5,TRBJ1-4
TGTGCCAGCAGCTCAGACGGGACTCTCCAAGAGACCCAGTACTTC,CASSSDGTLQETQYF,.,.,TRBV7-6,TRBJ2-5
TGTGCCAGCACACCGCGAACCGGGGGGCGGAAGCAGTATTTT,CASTPRTGGRKQYF,few,.,TRBV6-5,TRBJ2-3
TGCGCCAGCAGCTTGGTAGAGAATTATGAGCAGTTCTTC,CASSLVENYEQFF,.,.,TRBV5-1,TRBJ2-1
TGCGCCAGCAGCGTTATTGAGTCTGGTGAGCAGTTCTTC,CASSVIESGEQFF,.,.,TRBV5-1,TRBJ2-1
TGTGCCAGCAGCGTATACGGTGGCAGGGGAAATGAGCAGTTCTTC,CASSVYGGRGNEQFF,.,.,TRBV9,TRBJ2-1
TGTGCCAGCAGCCCCTCAGGACTAGGTTTTCGTGAGCAGTTCTTC,CASSPSGLGFREQFF,once,TRBD2,TRBV3-1/TRBV3-2,TRBJ2-1
TGTGCCAGCAGCGCGGGGACAGGGGAGGTGAACACTGAAGCTTTCTTT,CASSAGTGEVNTEAFF,.,TRBD1,TRBV9,TRBJ1-1
TGCGCCAGCAGCCCCCTTAGCGGGACAGAGGCCGGGGAGCTGTTTTTT,CASSPLSGTEAGELFF,.,.,TRBV5-1,TRBJ2-2
TGTGCCAGCAGCTGGACAGGGCGGAACACTGAAGCTTTCTTT,CASSWTGRNTEAFF,once,TRBD1,TRBV7-2,TRBJ1-1
TGTGCCAGCAGCTTAGGGGCGGGAGTAACAGAGACCCAGTACTTC,CASSLGAGVTETQYF,.,TRBD2,TRBV11-2,TRBJ2-5
TGCGCCAGCAGTGCTGGACTTACCGGGGAGCTGTTTTTT,CASSAGLTGELFF,.,.,TRBV10-1,TRBJ2-2
TGTGCCAGTAGAAGGACAGCCACAGATACGCAGTATTTT,CASRRTATDTQYF,.,.,TRBV19,TRBJ2-3
TGTGTCGTCGGGGGGGCCAACGTCCTGACTTTC,CVVGGANVLTF,.,.,TRBV19,TRBJ2-6
TGCGCCAGCAGCCAGAGTACCAACAGGGGGCGAGCCACTGAAGCTTTCTTT,CASSQSTNRGRATEAFF,.,TRBD1,TRBV4-3,TRBJ1-1
TGTGCCAGCAGCTTAGTGGGAATAGCGGGGTCGTTAAGGGAGACCCAGTACTTC,CASSLVGIAGSLRETQYF,.,TRBD2,TRBV11-2,TRBJ2-5
TGTGCCAGCAGCGCTACTAGCGTACTCAATGAGCAGTTCTTC,CASSATSVLNEQFF,.,TRBD2,TRBV6-2/TRBV6-3,TRBJ2-1
TGTGCCAGCAGCGCACAGGAGTGGGCAGATACGCAGTATTTT,CASSAQEWADTQYF,.,.,TRBV7-6,TRBJ2-3
TGTGCCAGCAGTGAACAGGTCTATAATTCACCCCTCCACTTT,CASSEQVYNSPLHF,.,.,TRBV2,TRBJ1-6
TGTGCCAGTAGTATTTCGTGGCTTTCTTACAATGAGCAGTTCTTC,CASSISWLSYNEQFF,.,.,TRBV19,TRBJ2-1
TGTGCCAGCAGCAAGCGGGGGGGGTCCCTAGCCAAAAACATTCAGTACTTC,CASSKRGGSLAKNIQYF,.,TRBD2,TRBV7-2,TRBJ2-4
TGTGCCACCAGCAGAGGAGCTAGCGGGACGAACAATGAGCAGTTCTTC,CATSRGASGTNNEQFF,.,TRBD2,TRBV15,TRBJ2-1
TGTGCCAGCAGCCATGGCCCGGACTGGGGAACTAATGAAAAACTGTTTTTT,CASSHGPDWGTNEKLFF,once,.,TRBV5-4,TRBJ1-4
TGTGCCACCAGGATGTTAACTATGAACACTGAAGCTTTCTTT,CATRMLTMNTEAFF,few,.,TRBV15,TRBJ1-1